Detailed here is one T cell receptor beta chain. There is no known antigen for this receptor. No much larger clone is present one base from it, and per-base qualities are unavailable. This entry belongs to a study of Tregs in tolerant kidney transplant recipients (dated by TCRdb to the late 2010s). Regarding the research as a whole: Related donors were used in the transplants with nonmyeloablative bone marrow transplantation, and mixed chimerism was transient in the human trials. The study applied TCRbeta sequencing to find donor-specific regulatory T cells before combined kidney and bone marrow transplantation and then followed those same cells after transplant. Overall study outcomes, separate from this receptor: Biological reproducibility was not directly addressed, though technical replication error appeared minimal. In tolerant patients, donor-specific Tregs expanded more than Tregs overall, which suggests antigen-driven rather than nonspecific expansion. Because the study included only a small number of patients, the results must be confirmed in larger populations and under other immunosuppression protocols. For some patients the PCR primers changed over time, which made it impossible to compare the samples from those patients at the nucleotide level. The most biologically relevant and donor-specific TCRbeta repertoire appeared to be identified by expanding Tregs with activated donor B cells.

The sample's time point label is to be understood as: blood sample drawn before combined kidney and bone marrow transplant. Unstimulated Tregs (CD4+CD25+CD127-), CD4+ non-Tregs (CD4+CD25-), CD4 and CD8 cells were FACS-sorted from thawed PBMCs. Prior to Treg sorting, thawed PBMCs were rested overnight with 200 to 250 IU/ml IL-2 at 37 degrees C. The patients were a few recipients of combined kidney and bone marrow transplants from the ITN036ST trial, and samples were available only from these trial subjects. Healthy control blood was processed by Ficoll density gradient to PBMCs and cryopreserved; patient PBMCs were collected before and after transplant. Genomic DNA was extracted from sorted cells with the QIAGEN DNeasy Blood and Tissue Kit for TCRbeta CDR3 sequencing. High-throughput TCRbeta CDR3 sequencing was carried out commercially through immunoSEQ, with PCR amplification with bias correction and internal controls included. The source study handled its data this way. Unique productive TCRbeta sequences were defined by CDR3 nucleotide sequence when primers matched and otherwise by CDR3 amino acid sequence together with Vbeta and Jbeta genes. To correct for sorting error, sequences found in more than one sorted population at a frequency ratio of 2:1 or less were discarded, and the remaining shared sequences were assigned to the population with the higher frequency. A sequence was defined as donor-reactive if the sequence was expanded at least 5-fold in CFSE-low cells compared with unstimulated cells and had a frequency of at least 0.01% in CFSE-low cells. Jensen-Shannon divergence calculated on the top 100 TCRbeta sequences ranked by frequency was used to measure repertoire divergence. For samples with multiple sequencing runs, sorting error was corrected separately for each run before the runs were pooled. In its TCRdb copy, this immuneACCESS table keeps in-frame sequences only and misses some clones. Where compared with another copy, unresolved V genes explain less than half of these, and the others have no known cause. V and J calls and clone size are as listed in that table; D and trimming were resolved from the DNA. Counted in this sample were some 62,000 clones; around 98% of them appeared once. The ten most abundant clones make up 0.3% to 0.4% of the sample.

The junction shows trimming of 6 bases on V and 8 bases on J, plus 19 bases between the germline ends. The CDR3, from cysteine to phenylalanine, totals 14 residues. Just the 42-base CDR3 DNA is kept, in frame starting at base 1. The germline V gene gives CDR1 as WSHSY and CDR2 as SAAADI. The sequences come from Tregs from blood, collected before the transplant. The receptor chain draws on TRBV10-2 and TRBJ1-2; no D gene is confidently identified. The sequence was collected from a human donor who received a combined kidney and bone marrow transplant. The DNA sequence follows: TGCGCCAGCAGGTCCTCGGGAGATGGTTACGGCTACACCTTC. Its protein reads: CASRSSGDGYGYTF.